This passage covers 17 T cell receptor beta chains from one sample sequenced in a study of blood T cell repertoires in COVID-19. Clones were read by immunoSEQ multiplex PCR, and TCRdb kept only the in-frame ones, dropping some. Of over 250,000 clones listed, around 88% are singletons. Sequences were obtained from peripheral blood. The receptors were gathered from a woman aged 70-85 years with COVID-19, enrolled during active disease.

The rearrangement joins TRBV10-3 to TRBJ2-2, with 7 bases that match TRBD1. The CDR3 is 15 residues long. Unmatched junction bases numbered 7, after V lost 3 bases and J lost 6 bases. Germline loops: CDR1 ENHRY, CDR2 SYGVKD. CDR3 residues: CAISDDRVKAGELFF. Here the CDR3 DNA reads TGTGCCATCAGTGATGACAGGGTTAAGGCCGGGGAGCTGTTTTTT.

V gene TRBV9 combines with J gene TRBJ2-7; D call uncertain. CDR1 is SGDLS, CDR2 YYNGEE, per germline. The CDR3 runs to 13 residues. V lost 3 bases and J lost 1, with 8 bases in between. CDR3 bases: TGTGCCAGCAGCGGACTCCTATCCTACGAGCAGTACTTC. It codes for CASSGLLSYEQYF.

A few counts support this clone. The chain couples TRBV6-5 to TRBJ2-3, with TRBD1 identical over 9 bases. There are 15 residues in the CDR3. V lost 6 bases and J lost 0; bases outside the gene matches: 4. Germline V CDR1 and CDR2: MNHEY, SVGAGI. In DNA form, the CDR3 reads TGTGCCAGCAGGACCGGGACAGGGAGCACAGATACGCAGTATTTT. Its translation is CASRTGTGSTDTQYF.

This chain links TRBV28 with TRBJ2-7; no definite D call. CDR1 and CDR2 (germline): MDHEN, SYDVKM. Trimming left V 3 bases short and J 4 bases short, with 10 bases between. CDR3 size: 13 residues. Here the CDR3 DNA reads TGTGCCAGCAGTTTGGATGGCGGATACGAGCAGTACTTC. Its translation is CASSLDGGYEQYF.

This clone was picked up one time. This chain uses TRBV27 with TRBJ1-2; D is unclear. The CDR3 has 13 amino acids. The V gene lost 4 bases and the J gene lost 7 bases, with 13 bases spanning the gap. In germline, CDR1 is MNHEY, CDR2 SMNVEV (reference sequence). CDR3 residues: CASSSRVAGGYTF. CDR3 DNA sequence: TGTGCCAGCAGTTCCCGGGTGGCGGGTGGCTACACCTTC.

The chain uses TRBV14 and TRBJ2-3; 8 positions match TRBD1. The germline gives CDR1 SGHDN, CDR2 FVKESK. This CDR3 comprises 16 residues. V lost 3 bases and J lost 2; bases outside the gene matches: 7. The CDR3 coding sequence is TGTGCCAGCAGCCAGAGACAGGGGTGGGACACAGATACGCAGTATTTT. This translates into CASSQRQGWDTDTQYF.

The chain recombines TRBV12-5 with TRBJ1-5; D gene ambiguous. CDR3 length: 16 residues. Germline V CDR1 and CDR2: LGHNT, FRNRAP. V shed 0 bases and J shed 1 base, with 10 bases lying between them. CDR3 sequence reads: CASGLVPSPSNQPQHF. CDR3 in DNA: TGTGCTAGTGGTTTGGTACCCAGTCCAAGCAATCAGCCCCAGCATTTT.

V gene TRBV9 combines with J gene TRBJ2-7; 7 positions match TRBD2. The germline CDR1 and CDR2 sequences are SGDLS and YYNGEE. Trimming at V came to 3 bases and at J to 3 bases, leaving 6 bases not matched to a gene. The CDR3 loop spans 14 amino acids. CDR3 coding DNA: TGTGCCAGCAGCGGTGGAGGGGAGGGCTACGAGCAGTACTTC. Its protein product is CASSGGGEGYEQYF.

The chain links TRBV5-6 to TRBJ1-4, with a tentative D call TRBD1 (6 bases). The V end lost 0 bases, the J end lost 4 bases, and 7 bases lay between the germline ends. The CDR3 extends over 14 amino acids. Per the germline V gene, CDR1 is SGHDT and CDR2 is YYEEEE. CDR3 nucleotide sequence: TGTGCCAGCAGCTTGGCAGGGGATAATGAAAAACTGTTTTTT. Amino acids: CASSLAGDNEKLFF.

The gene calls are TRBV7-3 and TRBJ2-3; 9 positions match TRBD2. The germline V gene has CDR1 SGHTA and CDR2 FQGTGA. The CDR3 sequence is 16 residues long. With V trimmed by 2 bases and J by 9 bases, 12 bases remained unmatched. CDR3 in DNA: TGTGCCAGCAGCTTAGTTAGCGGGGGCCTCGGCGGCACGCAGTATTTT. Encoded protein: CASSLVSGGLGGTQYF.

The gene calls are TRBV6-5 and TRBJ1-6; 7 bases agree with TRBD1. The V and J ends lost 7 bases and 5 bases, in that order; junction bases with no gene match: 2. Germline assignment: CDR1 MNHEY and CDR2 SVGAGI. The CDR3 loop spans 13 amino acids. CDR3 in amino acids: CASTTGNNSPLHF. In DNA, the CDR3 is TGTGCCAGCACGACAGGGAATAATTCACCCCTCCACTTT.

This clone came up once. The sample carries other DNA sequences with the same CDR3. This chain joins TRBV7-2 and TRBJ2-1, with 7 bases identical to TRBD2. J lost 4 bases, V lost 5 bases, and 5 bases had no gene match. The CDR3 is 14 residues long. In germline, CDR1 is SGHTA, CDR2 FQGNSA. The CDR3 is CASSQRGGYNEQFF. The CDR3 nucleotides are TGTGCCAGCAGCCAGCGGGGCGGATACAATGAGCAGTTCTTC.

This clone was observed a single time. The V and J genes are TRBV30 and TRBJ1-1; D ambiguous. Germline loops: CDR1 GTSNPN, CDR2 SVGIG (reference sequence). Trimming stripped 1 base from V and 7 bases from J, with 13 bases between. CDR3 size: 13 residues. The CDR3 region has the DNA TGTGCCTGGAGTGAAGAGGGTTGGAGTGAAGCTTTCTTT. Amino acids: CAWSEEGWSEAFF. Filled out from reference TRBV30 and TRBJ1-1, the complete variable domain reads SQTIHQWPATLVQPVGSPLSLECTVEGTSNPNLYWYRQAAGRGLQLLFYSVGIGQISSEVPQNLSASRPQDRQFILSSKKLLLSDSGFYLCAWSEEGWSEAFFGQGTRLTVV.

This sequence joins TRBV21-1 and TRBJ2-1; the D segment call TRBD2 is taken from the table without a DNA check. TRBV21-1 is listed as a pseudogene. This CDR3 has 19 amino acids. CDR3 coding DNA: TGTGCCAGCAGCAGCTTGCTTTCTGGCGGGGCCAGCTACTACAATGAGCAGTTCTTC. Translating gives CASSSLLSGGASYYNEQFF.

This chain connects TRBV19 to TRBJ2-1; the D is unclear. The germline V and J ends were trimmed by 3 bases and 11 bases, with 11 bases remaining between them. Germline assignment: CDR1 LNHDA and CDR2 SQIVND (reference sequence). The CDR3 runs 12 residues. The CDR3 region has the DNA TGTGCCAGTAGTATCGGTCTTGATCAGCAGTTCTTC. This gives the protein CASSIGLDQQFF. Using reference TRBV19 and TRBJ2-1 for the parts outside the CDR3, the full variable domain is DGGITQSPKYLFRKEGQNVTLSCEQNLNHDAMYWYRQDPGQGLRLIYYSQIVNDFQKGDIAEGYSVSREKKESFPLTVTSAQKNPTAFYLCASSIGLDQQFFGPGTRLTVL.

The chain couples TRBV5-4 to TRBJ2-7; weak D call: TRBD1 (6 bases). V lost 1 base to trimming and J lost 2 bases, with 10 bases between them. Germline V lookup: CDR1 SGHNT, CDR2 YYREEE (reference sequence). The CDR3 covers 14 residues. As DNA, the CDR3 is TGTGCCAGCAGCTTGAAAAGGGGGACCTACGAGCAGTACTTC. Residues: CASSLKRGTYEQYF.

This clone was recorded a few times. The chain couples TRBV5-1 to TRBJ1-2; D is possibly TRBD1 (5 bases). The germline V and J ends were trimmed by 2 bases and 6 bases, with 11 bases remaining between them. The CDR3 extends over 13 amino acids. Germline-derived CDR1 and CDR2 are SGHRS and YFSETQ. The CDR3 protein is CASSFGGGNGYTF. DNA for the CDR3: TGCGCCAGCAGCTTCGGGGGAGGAAATGGCTACACCTTC.